The clone carrying this T cell receptor beta chain showed up just a few times. Its antigen remains unidentified. The CDR3 is 13 residues long. Germline V gene lookup returns CDR1 SNHLY and CDR2 FYNNEI. Between the trimmed V and J ends, which lost 4 bases and 0 bases, there was a span of 6 bases. This sample was taken from a study of CD8+CD57+ T cells in acquired aplastic anemia. Whole-study findings and limits: Over 25 CD8+ CDR3 sequences occurred in both the patients and the controls.

Genomic DNA templated the TCR beta VDJ and CDR3 profiling. TCRdb re-called the reads through MiXCR, storing one row per CDR3 protein. There are around 430,000 distinct CDR3 sequences in the sample; around a third occur only once, and roughly 0.8% lies in the top ten. Patients picked for sequencing had shown CD8+CD57+ cell expansion detected by flow cytometry. There was no therapy given to any patient before the blood sampling took place. The receptor was derived from a human donor with aplastic anemia. The chain carries TRBV2 and TRBJ1-1, with D uncertain. Sequencing was carried out using sorted CD4+, CD8+, or CD8+CD57+ T cells (not recorded which) from PBMCs. CDR3 bases: TGTGCCAGCAGTGTTCAGCTGAACACTGAAGCTTTCTTT. It specifies CASSVQLNTEAFF. Filled out from reference TRBV2 and TRBJ1-1, the complete variable domain reads EPEVTQTPSHQVTQMGQEVILRCVPISNHLYFYWYRQILGQKVEFLVSFYNNEISEKSEIFDDQFSVERPDGSNFTLKIRSTKLEDSAMYFCASSVQLNTEAFFGQGTRLTVV.